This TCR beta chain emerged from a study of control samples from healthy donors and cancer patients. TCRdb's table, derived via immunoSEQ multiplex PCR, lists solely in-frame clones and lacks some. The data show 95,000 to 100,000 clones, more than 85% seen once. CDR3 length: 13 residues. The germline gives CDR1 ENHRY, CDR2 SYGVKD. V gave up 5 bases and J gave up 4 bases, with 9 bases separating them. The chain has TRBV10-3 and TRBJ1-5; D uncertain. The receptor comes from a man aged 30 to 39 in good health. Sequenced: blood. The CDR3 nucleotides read TGTGCCATCAGTTCGCACGGGAATCAGCCCCAGCATTTT. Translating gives CAISSHGNQPQHF.